The 12 T cell receptor beta chains reported below all come from one sample, sequenced in a study of T cells in narcolepsy. Measured with immunoSEQ multiplex PCR; TCRdb has only the in-frame clones, and not every one. This sample carries fewer than 30,000 clones, 65% to 90% of them seen once, and the ten largest clones take more than 8.5%. The specimen sequenced was memory (CD45RA-) CD4+ T cells from blood. The receptors originated from a human donor in good health.

The chain links TRBV28 to TRBJ1-2; 7 bases are shared with TRBD1. J was trimmed by 8 bases and V by 3 bases; bases with no gene match: 12. The germline V gene encodes CDR1 MDHEN and CDR2 SYDVKM. This CDR3 comprises 15 residues. The CDR3 loop is CASSFYRQGIRGYTF. The CDR3 nucleotides are TGTGCCAGCAGTTTTTACCGACAGGGAATTAGAGGCTACACCTTC.

The chain links TRBV15 to TRBJ1-3; D not resolved. Deletions cut 0 bases from V and 2 bases from J, with 5 bases between. Germline V CDR1 and CDR2: LNHNV, YYDKDF (reference sequence). This CDR3 contains 14 residues. In DNA, the CDR3 is TGTGCCACCAGCAGAGAGTCACCTGGAAACACCATATATTTT. Amino acids: CATSRESPGNTIYF.

In its sample, this clone was seen a few times. This CDR3 reads CASSGAGHISEQYF. In nucleotides, the CDR3 is TGTGCCAGCAGTGGGGCGGGACATATTAGCGAGCAGTACTTC. The V call is TRBV27, the J call TRBJ2-7; D is possibly TRBD1 or TRBD2 (6 bases each). CDR1 MNHEY and CDR2 SMNVEV come from the germline V gene (reference sequence). V gave up 5 bases and J gave up 6 bases, with 17 bases separating them. This CDR3 spans 14 amino acids.

The V gene is TRBV6-5, the J gene TRBJ1-2; TRBD1 agrees at 9 bases. The CDR3 contains 15 residues. Trimming cost V 0 bases and J 4 bases; bases outside gene matches: 3. The germline CDR1 and CDR2 sequences are MNHEY and SVGAGI. CDR3 coding DNA: TGTGCCAGCAGTTACTCGACGGGACAGGGCTATGGCTACACCTTC. Encoded protein: CASSYSTGQGYGYTF.

The gene calls are TRBV29-1 and TRBJ2-7; a possible D gene is TRBD2 (5 bases). CDR3 size: 13 residues. Germline lookup yields CDR1 SQVTM and CDR2 ANQGSEA. V shed 7 bases and J shed 2 bases, with 15 bases lying between them. This chain's CDR3 is CSAVRTSTYEQYF. The CDR3, as DNA: TGCAGCGCCGTCAGGACTTCCACCTACGAGCAGTACTTC.

This clone was seen once. V and J are TRBV6-5 and TRBJ1-1, with D maybe TRBD1 (5 bases). V lost 5 bases to trimming and J lost 4 bases, with 11 bases between them. In germline, CDR1 is MNHEY, CDR2 SVGAGI. The CDR3 has 13 residues. In nucleotides, the CDR3 is TGTGCCAGCAGTCTATCAGGGTCCACTGAAGCTTTCTTT. Its protein product is CASSLSGSTEAFF.

The CDR3 reads CASSLIFGQASHYSGNTIYF. The CDR3 DNA sequence: TGCGCCAGCAGCCTCATTTTCGGACAGGCAAGCCACTACTCTGGAAACACCATATATTTT. This chain joins TRBV4-1 and TRBJ1-3; 7 nucleotides agree with TRBD1. CDR1 is MGHRA and CDR2 is YSYEKL in the germline V gene. V lost 4 bases and J lost 0; bases outside the gene matches: 18. CDR3 length: 20 residues.

This rearrangement joins TRBV25-1 to TRBJ1-1, with D unclear. The CDR3 length is 14 residues. The V end lost 3 bases, the J end lost 4 bases, and 12 bases lay between the germline ends. CDR1 and CDR2 (germline): MGHDK, SYGVNS. CDR3 region: CASSELSDVTEAFF. The DNA of the CDR3 is TGTGCCAGCAGTGAGCTCTCGGATGTCACTGAAGCTTTCTTT.

The chain links TRBV18 to TRBJ1-3; the D gene is possibly TRBD1 (5 bases). Germline V lookup: CDR1 KGHSH, CDR2 LQKENI. The CDR3 length is 16 residues. V shed 6 bases and J shed 0 bases, with 15 bases lying between them. The CDR3 nucleotides are TGTGCCAGCTCGCCTACAGGATATGACTCTGGAAACACCATATATTTT. Its protein is CASSPTGYDSGNTIYF.

V usage is TRBV18 and J usage is TRBJ2-4, with TRBD2 matching over 10 bases. V gave up 0 bases and J gave up 4 bases; unmatched junction bases: 3. Germline CDR1 KGHSH, CDR2 LQKENI. The CDR3 runs to 16 residues. CDR3 coding DNA: TGTGCCAGCTCACCACCCGGGACTAGCGATAAAAACATTCAGTACTTC. This gives the protein CASSPPGTSDKNIQYF.

About this clone itself: This sample also contains other DNA sequences that code for the same CDR3. This sequence joins TRBV28 and TRBJ1-5, with D possibly being TRBD1 (6 bases). Germline V gives CDR1 MDHEN, CDR2 SYDVKM. Trimming shortened V by 6 bases and J by 5 bases, and 20 bases separated the two germline ends. The CDR3 runs to 16 residues. The CDR3 region has the DNA TGTGCCAGCAGCACCCCCCTTAAAGACAGGTATCAGCCCCAGCATTTT. Encoded protein: CASSTPLKDRYQPQHF. Supplemented by reference TRBV28 and TRBJ1-5, the full variable domain reads DVKVTQSSRYLVKRTGEKVFLECVQDMDHENMFWYRQDPGLGLRLIYFSYDVKMKEKGDIPEGYSVSREKKERFSLILESASTNQTSMYLCASSTPLKDRYQPQHFGDGTRLSIL.

The chain has TRBV5-1 and TRBJ2-3, with a weak D call TRBD2 (5 bases). The CDR3 length is 14 residues. Germline lookup yields CDR1 SGHRS and CDR2 YFSETQ. The V end was cut by 0 bases, the J end by 4 bases, with 9 bases between. This chain's CDR3 is CASSLDGGSDTQYF. The CDR3 nucleotides are TGCGCCAGCAGCTTGGATGGCGGGTCAGATACGCAGTATTTT.